The rows below give T cell receptor delta chains drawn from one sample of a study of gammadelta T cells in human blood. With CATT, TCRdb re-called clones from the RT-PCR reads. The sample includes about 360 delta-chain clones, roughly 30% of them seen just once. Sequenced material: non-Vgamma9Vdelta2 gamma-delta T cells from infant blood. These receptors all stem from a human donor. CDR3s include the opening cysteine and the closing phenylalanine or tryptophan. D genes are given only for firm matches. Some rows mark clone size as missing; the rest say once, few, many or name a class of expanded clone.

TRDV1	TRDJ1	TRDD3	large	TGTGCTCTTGGGGAAGCCTCATTTTACTGGGGGGTCCCCGTCACCGATAAACTCATCTTT	CALGEASFYWGVPVTDKLIF
TRDV1	TRDJ1	TRDD3	large	TGTGCTCTTGGCAATTTAAGGGGGTACTGGGGGATACGCTACACCGATAAACTCATCTTT	CALGNLRGYWGIRYTDKLIF
TRDV1	TRDJ1	TRDD3	large	TGTGCTCTTGCCCACTATTCGATTTGTGGGATACAGTACACCGATAAACTCATCTTT	CALAHYSICGIQYTDKLIF
TRDV2	TRDJ3	NA	large	TGTGCCTGTGACACCGCGGGGGCGACCTCCTGGGACACCCGACAGATGTTTTTC	CACDTAGATSWDTRQMFF
TRDV3	TRDJ1	TRDD3	NA	TGTGCCTTTTTAAGCCGCGTACTGGGGGATTGGCACCGAGCCGGCACCGATAAACTCATCTTT	CAFLSRVLGDWHRAGTDKLIF
TRDV2	TRDJ1	NA	few	TGTGCCACCGGAGGGCACACCGATAAACTCATCTTT	CATGGHTDKLIF
TRDV1	TRDJ1	TRDD3	large	TGTGCTCTTGGGTCCCCCCCGGTGGCCCCATACTGGGGGATACTGAGGGCCACCGATAAACTCATCTTT	CALGSPPVAPYWGILRATDKLIF
TRDV3	TRDJ1	NA	large	TGTGCCTTTAGTTCCTTCCGTATGCCCATATGGAACGGGTTACCCGATAAACTCATCTTT	CAFSSFRMPIWNGLPDKLIF
TRDV3	TRDJ1	NA	NA	TGTGCCTTCGCTTCCTACTTCGAGTGGGGGACCACCGATAAACTCATCTTT	CAFASYFEWGTTDKLIF
TRDV1	TRDJ1	TRDD3	large	TGTGCTCTTGGGGCCACCAAAATTCCTACGGTGTCTTACTGGGGGATACGGTACACCGATAAACTCATCTTT	CALGATKIPTVSYWGIRYTDKLIF
TRDV2	TRDJ1	TRDD3	hyperexpanded	TGTGCCTGTGACAACGTACCCAAGGGGATACAGGATACGCCAAGGTCCGATAAACTCATCTTT	CACDNVPKGIQDTPRSDKLIF
TRDV1	TRDJ1	NA	NA	TGTGCTCTTGGGGCCCCCATCCTTCCTACGGGGGATACGGACGATAAACTCATCTTT	CALGAPILPTGDTDDKLIF
TRDV3	TRDJ1	TRDD3	hyperexpanded	TGTGCCTTTCGTGCCCCTGGGTGGGGGAGTAACACCGATAAACTCATCTTT	CAFRAPGWGSNTDKLIF
TRDV1	TRDJ1	TRDD2	large	TGTGCTCTTGGGGAACCTTCCTACGTGGCCCCTGTGGATAAACTCATCTTT	CALGEPSYVAPVDKLIF
TRDV1	TRDJ1	NA	few	TGTGCTCTTGGGGAACTAGGGGCCCACCACCGTCGTTTGTACACCGATAAACTCATCTTT	CALGELGAHHRRLYTDKLIF
TRDV1	TRDJ1	TRDD3	large	TGTGCTCTTGGGGACTGGCCTTCCTACGTCGCGGACTGGGGGATACGCGTAAGGACCGATAAACTCATCTTT	CALGDWPSYVADWGIRVRTDKLIF
TRDV1	TRDJ1	NA	large	TGTGCTCTTGGGGACCGCATACCCTTTCTTATCGTGGGGATCTCACACACCGATAAACTCATCTTT	CALGDRIPFLIVGISHTDKLIF
TRDV1	TRDJ1	NA	large	TGTGCTCTTGGGGAACTCGCGTTAGCCTTCCTACCTTTCCACTGGGGGATCCGGGACCCTACCGATAAACTCATCTTT	CALGELALAFLPFHWGIRDPTDKLIF
TRDV1	TRDJ1	TRDD3	large	TGTGCTCTTGGGGAACTAGGTCTCTACGAGAGGGATACGCGGAATAAACTCATCTTT	CALGELGLYERDTRNKLIF
TRDV1	TRDJ1	TRDD3	large	TGTGCTCTTGGGGAACCCACAATTCCGGTACTGGGGGAATACACCGATAAACTCATCTTT	CALGEPTIPVLGEYTDKLIF
TRDV1	TRDJ4	TRDD3	few	TGTGCTCTTGGGGAACTGGAAGACTCCCTGGGGGAGCCGAAGAGGGCCAGACCCCTGATCTTT	CALGELEDSLGEPKRARPLIF
TRDV1	TRDJ1	TRDD3	large	TGTGCTCTTGGGGGAAGACCTCTTCCTTTCCCATACTGGGGGACTACGTACACCGATAAACTCATCTTT	CALGGRPLPFPYWGTTYTDKLIF
TRDV1	TRDJ1	TRDD3	large	TGTGCTCTTGGGGAACTTGGGGTACAGCGGGATACGACCAACTACACCGATAAACTCATCTTT	CALGELGVQRDTTNYTDKLIF
TRDV1	TRDJ1	NA	large	TGTGCTCTTGGGCATTACTTTCCCCCGCGAGTACTGGCGGTCCCAGGGTACACCGATAAACTCATCTTT	CALGHYFPPRVLAVPGYTDKLIF
TRDV1	TRDJ1	TRDD3	few	TGTGCTCTTGGGGGGCCTTCCTGGGAGTCGTACTGGGGGACAACGCGGGGCGATAAACTCATCTTT	CALGGPSWESYWGTTRGDKLIF
TRDV1	TRDJ1	NA	large	TGTGCTCTTGGGGAACTCATTAACCTTCCCCCCCTATTTTACACCGATAAACTCATCTTT	CALGELINLPPLFYTDKLIF
TRDV1	TRDJ2	TRDD3	large	TGTGCTCTTGGGGAACTGCTTTACTGGGGAAACGCTTTGACAGCACAACTCTTCTTT	CALGELLYWGNALTAQLFF
TRDV1	TRDJ1	TRDD3	large	TGTGCTCTTGGGGAACGCCGAGGCCTACGGCGGCTGGGGGATCGATCCGATAAACTCATCTTT	CALGERRGLRRLGDRSDKLIF
TRDV3	TRDJ1	NA	large	TGTGCCTTCCCAACCCGGGGAGAGACCGATAAACTCATCTTT	CAFPTRGETDKLIF
TRDV1	TRDJ1	TRDD3	hyperexpanded	TGTGCTCTTGGGTTAATACTGGGGGCTCCGCTTAACACCGATAAACTCATCTTT	CALGLILGAPLNTDKLIF
TRDV1	TRDJ1	NA	NA	TGTGCTCTTGGGGAACTCGTCCGGTTCCTACGAGTTCCGATGGTACGGGGGGATTCAGGACTCATCTTT	CALGELVRFLRVPMVRGDSGLIF
TRDV1	TRDJ1	TRDD3	NA	TGTGCTCTTGGGGAACCACCTTTTACTGTTTTAAAACAAACTGGGGGCCTGCTTTCCACCGATAAACTCATCTTT	CALGEPPFTVLKQTGGLLSTDKLIF